A selection of T cell receptor beta chains follows, all from one sample in a study of T cell repertoires in cytomegalovirus infection. TCRdb re-analysed the reads in MiXCR, keeping a single row per CDR3 protein. Among roughly 500,000 distinct CDR3 sequences listed, approximately 17% were seen once. Sequenced input: CD8+ T cells from PBMCs. The receptors derive from a human donor in good health (CMV status not recorded). Some clones in this sample may be carry-over from other donors' samples. Each CDR3 is given with its conserved first and last residue. D genes are given only for firm matches. Rows may omit the clone size; those that give it use once, few, many or a size class.

>TRBJ2-3|13|many|-|TRBV7-8
TGTGCCAGCAAGCCACGGGTTCAAGATACGCAGTATTTT
CASKPRVQDTQYF
>TRBJ2-3|12|-|-|TRBV7-9
TGTGCCAGCAGCTTTGGTATAGATACGCAGTATTTT
CASSFGIDTQYF
>TRBJ2-6|16|-|-|TRBV10-3
TGTGCCATCAGTGAGAGGGGGAGAGGTGGGGCCAACGTCCTGACTTTC
CAISERGRGGANVLTF
>TRBJ2-1|14|many|-|TRBV11-2
TGTGCCAGCAGCCAGCCCCTCCGTTGGCATGAGCAGTTCTTC
CASSQPLRWHEQFF
>TRBJ2-1|19|many|TRBD2|TRBV27
TGTGCCAGCACCCTGACTAGCGGGAGATTTGTCAGCTCCTACAATGAGCAGTTCTTC
CASTLTSGRFVSSYNEQFF
>TRBJ2-1|16|-|TRBD2|TRBV6-1
TGTGCCAGCAGTTGGACTAGCAAGACACCTTACAATGAGCAGTTCTTC
CASSWTSKTPYNEQFF
>TRBJ1-4|19|many|-|TRBV27
TGTGCCAGCAGTTTATCGCAAGGACCGGGGAGGGCGACTAATGAAAAACTGTTTTTT
CASSLSQGPGRATNEKLFF
>TRBJ2-1|14|few|-|TRBV5-6
TGTGCCAGCAGCTTGCCCCCTAGTGGGAATGAGCAGTTCTTC
CASSLPPSGNEQFF
>TRBJ2-1|13|few|-|TRBV24-1
TGTGCCACCAAGGAGGGCTCAAACAATGAGCAGTTCTTC
CATKEGSNNEQFF
>TRBJ1-2|18|-|-|TRBV20-1
TGCAGTGCTAGAGATGCTGTGTTTGGAAACATTCGCCCCTATGGCTACACCTTC
CSARDAVFGNIRPYGYTF
>TRBJ2-7|14|few|-|TRBV24-1
TGTGCCACCAGTGACGGGACATTCCCCTACGAGCAGTACTTC
CATSDGTFPYEQYF
>TRBJ1-1|14|many|-|TRBV7-8
TGTGCCAGCAGCTTAGCGGTGATGTGGACTGAAGCTTTCTTT
CASSLAVMWTEAFF
>TRBJ2-7|15|many|-|TRBV10-3
TGTGCCATCAGTGCCGCCGCTTCTCCCTCCTACGAGCAGTACTTC
CAISAAASPSYEQYF
>TRBJ1-6|13|many|-|TRBV5-6
TGTGCCAGCAGCTACGGACCCCTTGGACCCCTCCACTTT
CASSYGPLGPLHF
>TRBJ1-2|15|-|-|TRBV11-3
TGTGCCAGCATCCCTGTGAAGGGACGAGACTATGGCTACACCTTC
CASIPVKGRDYGYTF
>TRBJ2-3|15|many|-|TRBV27
TGTGCCAGCAGTTCCGTCCAGTTTTTAGGAGATACGCAGTATTTT
CASSSVQFLGDTQYF
>TRBJ2-3|13|many|-|TRBV4-1
TGCGCCAGCAGCCACAAGCCAGCAGATACGCAGTATTTT
CASSHKPADTQYF
>TRBJ2-3|14|many|-|TRBV11-2
TGTGCCAGCAGCTTAGGGTCGGGGGCAGATACGCAGTATTTT
CASSLGSGADTQYF
>TRBJ2-5|13|-|-|TRBV28
TGTGCCAGCAGGAACGAGTCCCAAGAGACCCAGTACTTC
CASRNESQETQYF
>TRBJ2-1|11|few|-|TRBV27
TGTGCCACCCTAGTTTGGGATGAGCAGTTCTTC
CATLVWDEQFF
>TRBJ2-3|18|many|TRBD2|TRBV12-3/TRBV12-4
TGTGCCAGCAGTCGATCCTCGGCTAGCGGGGGCCCCACAGATACGCAGTATTTT
CASSRSSASGGPTDTQYF
>TRBJ2-7|17|few|TRBD2|TRBV28
TGTGCCAGCAGTCCCCCACTAGCGGGAGGGCCCAGTAGAGAGCAGTACTTC
CASSPPLAGGPSREQYF
>TRBJ2-5|16|few|-|TRBV7-3
TGTGCCAGCAGCTTAAAGGGGAGGTCGTACCAAGAGACCCAGTACTTC
CASSLKGRSYQETQYF
>TRBJ1-5|17|-|-|TRBV20-1
TGCAGTGCTAGTCCCCATGATGGGGACATGGGCGTCCAGCCCCAGCATTTT
CSASPHDGDMGVQPQHF
>TRBJ1-4|15|few|-|TRBV19
TGTGCCAGTAGTATAAGGTGGCAGGAACCTGAAAAACTGTTTTTT
CASSIRWQEPEKLFF
>TRBJ2-7|15|few|TRBD1|TRBV29-1
TGCAGCGTTGAAGTTTCCGGGACAGACTCCTACGAGCAGTACTTC
CSVEVSGTDSYEQYF
>TRBJ1-1|14|-|TRBD1|TRBV28
TGTGCCAGCAGGGCAGGGGGAAAGAGCACTGAAGCTTTCTTT
CASRAGGKSTEAFF
>TRBJ1-1|15|few|-|TRBV7-3
TGTGCCAGCAGCTTAGGCTGGGGGGGGCACACTGAAGCTTTCTTT
CASSLGWGGHTEAFF
>TRBJ2-7|16|many|TRBD1|TRBV6-1
TGTGCCAGCAGCGAGAGGGGACAGAACATAGGCTACGAGCAGTACTTC
CASSERGQNIGYEQYF
>TRBJ2-7|14|-|TRBD2|TRBV2
TGTGCCAGCAGGGCCCGACTAGCGGAATACGAGCAGTACTTC
CASRARLAEYEQYF
>TRBJ2-7|16|-|TRBD1|TRBV7-8
TGTGCCAGCAGAGAACTGACAGGGCTCCGTCCACAAATACAGTACTTC
CASRELTGLRPQIQYF
>TRBJ2-7|13|few|-|TRBV27
TGTGCCAGCAGTTTGACACTTACCTACGAGCAGTACTTC
CASSLTLTYEQYF
>TRBJ1-5|18|-|-|TRBV19
TGTGCCAGTAGTATAAGAGTCCGCGGACAGCATAGCAATCAGCCCCAGCATTTT
CASSIRVRGQHSNQPQHF
>TRBJ2-1|16|-|-|TRBV7-9
TGTGCCAGCAGCCCCGTGGGTAGCGGGTGGGGGCATGAGCAGTTCTTC
CASSPVGSGWGHEQFF
>TRBJ1-2|15|few|-|TRBV7-9
TGTGCCAGCAGCTTATCGAGGGAAAGCGCTAATGGCTACACCTTC
CASSLSRESANGYTF
>TRBJ2-1|16|many|-|TRBV6-2/TRBV6-3
TGTGCCAGCAGTTACACCCAGGGGCAGGGGGGCAATGAGCAGTTCTTC
CASSYTQGQGGNEQFF
>TRBJ2-2|16|few|-|TRBV4-2
TGTGCCAGCAGCCAAGGGCATTCCAGCTACACCGGGGAGCTGTTTTTT
CASSQGHSSYTGELFF
>TRBJ1-1|15|-|-|TRBV2
TGTGCCAGCACCGATCCGGGCTTCCAGAACACTGAAGCTTTCTTT
CASTDPGFQNTEAFF
>TRBJ2-1|14|-|-|TRBV2
TGTGCCAGCAGCAGGGTAGACTCCTACAATGAGCAGTTCTTC
CASSRVDSYNEQFF
>TRBJ2-6|18|-|TRBD2|TRBV27
TGTGCCAGCAGCGGACTAGCGGCTTCGTACTCTGGGGCCAACGTTCTGAATTTC
CASSGLAASYSGANVLNF
>TRBJ1-3|17|-|TRBD1|TRBV6-2/TRBV6-3
TGTGCCAGCAGTGGCCCGGGACAGAGGTACTCTGGAAACACCATATATTTT
CASSGPGQRYSGNTIYF
>TRBJ2-7|14|many|-|TRBV12-3/TRBV12-4
TGTGCCAGCAGTTTAAAGGCCGGTACCTACGAGCAGTACTTC
CASSLKAGTYEQYF
>TRBJ2-7|11|few|-|TRBV27
TGTGCCAGCAGTGACGCCTACGAGCAGTACTTC
CASSDAYEQYF
>TRBJ1-2|15|few|-|TRBV2
TGTGCCAGCATCCCAAGGGGGGGCGCAAACTATGGCTACACCTTC
CASIPRGGANYGYTF
>TRBJ2-1|17|many|TRBD2|TRBV11-3
TGTGCCAGCAGCCCTACTTTAAGCGGGGGGTTATACAATGAGCAGTTCTTC
CASSPTLSGGLYNEQFF
>TRBJ2-7|14|many|TRBD1|TRBV11-2
TGTGCCAGCAGCCAAACCACAGCCAGGGACAGGCACTACTTC
CASSQTTARDRHYF